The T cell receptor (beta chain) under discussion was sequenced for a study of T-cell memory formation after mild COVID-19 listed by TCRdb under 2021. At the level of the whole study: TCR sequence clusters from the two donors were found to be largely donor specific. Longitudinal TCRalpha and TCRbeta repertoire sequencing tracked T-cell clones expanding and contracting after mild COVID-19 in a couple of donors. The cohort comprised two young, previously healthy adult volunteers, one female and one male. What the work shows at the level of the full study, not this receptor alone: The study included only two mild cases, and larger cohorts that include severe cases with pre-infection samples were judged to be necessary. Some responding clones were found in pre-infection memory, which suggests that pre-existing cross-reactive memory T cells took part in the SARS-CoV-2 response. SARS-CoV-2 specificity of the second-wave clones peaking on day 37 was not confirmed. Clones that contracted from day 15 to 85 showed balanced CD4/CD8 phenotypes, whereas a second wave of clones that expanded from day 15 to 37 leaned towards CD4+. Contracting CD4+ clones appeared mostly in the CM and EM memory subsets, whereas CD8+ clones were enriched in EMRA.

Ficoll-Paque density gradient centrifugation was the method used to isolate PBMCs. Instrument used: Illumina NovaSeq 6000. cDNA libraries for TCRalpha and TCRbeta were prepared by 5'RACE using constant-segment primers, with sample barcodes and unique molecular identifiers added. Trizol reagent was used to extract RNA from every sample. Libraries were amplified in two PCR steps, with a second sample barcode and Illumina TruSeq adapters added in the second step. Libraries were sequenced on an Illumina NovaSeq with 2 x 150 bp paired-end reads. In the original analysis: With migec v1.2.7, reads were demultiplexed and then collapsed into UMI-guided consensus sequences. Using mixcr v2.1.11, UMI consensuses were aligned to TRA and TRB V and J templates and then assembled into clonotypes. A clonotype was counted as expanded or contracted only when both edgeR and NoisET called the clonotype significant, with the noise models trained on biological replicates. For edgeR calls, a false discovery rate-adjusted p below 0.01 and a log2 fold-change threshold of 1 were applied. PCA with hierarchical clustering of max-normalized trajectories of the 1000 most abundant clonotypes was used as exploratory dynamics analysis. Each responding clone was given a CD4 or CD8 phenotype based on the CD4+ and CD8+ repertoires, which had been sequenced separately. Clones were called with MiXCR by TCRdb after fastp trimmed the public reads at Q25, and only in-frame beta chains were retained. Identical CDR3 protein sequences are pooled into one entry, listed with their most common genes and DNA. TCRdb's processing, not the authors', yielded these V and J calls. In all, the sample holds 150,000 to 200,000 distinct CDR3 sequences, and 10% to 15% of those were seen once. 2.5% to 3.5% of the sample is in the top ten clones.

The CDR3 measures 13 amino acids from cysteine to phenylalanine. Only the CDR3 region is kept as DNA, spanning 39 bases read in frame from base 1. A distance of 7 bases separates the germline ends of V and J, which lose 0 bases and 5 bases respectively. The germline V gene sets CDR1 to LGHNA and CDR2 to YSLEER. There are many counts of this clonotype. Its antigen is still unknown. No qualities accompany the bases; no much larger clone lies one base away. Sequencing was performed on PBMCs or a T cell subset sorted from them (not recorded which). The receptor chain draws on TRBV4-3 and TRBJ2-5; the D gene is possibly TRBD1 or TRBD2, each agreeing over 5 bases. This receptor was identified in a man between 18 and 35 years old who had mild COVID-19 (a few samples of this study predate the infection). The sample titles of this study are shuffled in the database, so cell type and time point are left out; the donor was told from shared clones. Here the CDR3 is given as CASSQEWGETQYF. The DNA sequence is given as TGCGCCAGCAGCCAAGAGTGGGGGGAGACCCAGTACTTC.